This TCR beta chain was retrieved from a study of T cell repertoires in cytomegalovirus infection. TCRdb re-analysed the reads in MiXCR, keeping a single row per CDR3 protein. The sample has around 170,000 distinct CDR3 sequences; under 15% are singletons. This clonotype was counted between two and nine times. Input material: PBMCs. The TCR originated in a human donor in good health (CMV status not recorded). Some clones in this sample may be carry-over from other donors' samples.

The CDR3 DNA reads as TGTGCCAGCAGCCTCCTATGGAAAGGGGTGACTGAAGCTTTCTTT. The encoded protein is CASSLLWKGVTEAFF. The chain recombines TRBV5-6 with TRBJ1-1; TRBD1 might be the D (5 bases). Trimming left V 4 bases short and J 5 bases short, with 18 bases between. Germline V gives CDR1 SGHDT, CDR2 YYEEEE. The CDR3 consists of 15 residues.